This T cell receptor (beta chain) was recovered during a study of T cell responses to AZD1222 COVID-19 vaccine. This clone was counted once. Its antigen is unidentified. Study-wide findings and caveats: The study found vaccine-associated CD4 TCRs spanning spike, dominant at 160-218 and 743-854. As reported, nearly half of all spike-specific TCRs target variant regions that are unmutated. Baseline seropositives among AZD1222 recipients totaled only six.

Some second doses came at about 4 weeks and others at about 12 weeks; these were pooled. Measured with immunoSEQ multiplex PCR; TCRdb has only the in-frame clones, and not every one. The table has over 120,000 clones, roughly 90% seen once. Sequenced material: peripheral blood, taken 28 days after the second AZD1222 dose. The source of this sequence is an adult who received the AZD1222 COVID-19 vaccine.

This chain's CDR3 is CASSEAYPGWAEQFF. Written as DNA, the CDR3 is TGTGCCAGCAGTGAAGCTTACCCAGGGTGGGCTGAGCAGTTCTTC. The rearrangement links TRBV2 to TRBJ2-1; D perhaps matches TRBD1 (5 bases). Trimming left V 0 bases short and J 9 bases short, with 15 bases between. Germline V gene data show CDR1 as SNHLY and CDR2 as FYNNEI. The CDR3 is 15 residues long.